This paragraph covers one T cell receptor (beta chain) sequence. Its antigen is unknown. No clone much larger than this one lies a single base away; base qualities are absent. Healthy HIV-negative adults with no recently reported acute infections or vaccinations were included as donors. All donors were Caucasian adults living in Nashville, Tennessee, USA. CD4+ T cells were enriched by magnetic negative selection; naive cells were then positively selected on CD45RA, and the negative fraction formed the memory subset. Blood was obtained by leukapheresis, after which PBMCs were separated by Ficoll-Histopaque density gradient centrifugation and cryopreserved in liquid nitrogen vapor phase. Analytical flow cytometry was used to check the purity and quantity of each magnetically sorted T cell population. Genomic DNA was isolated from each sorted fraction and quantified by UV absorbance on a Nanodrop 2000c.

Using the deep immunoSEQ assay, multiplex PCR amplified TCR CDR3 regions from genomic DNA. Extracted genomic DNA from each cell subset was spread evenly across all wells of several immunoSEQ 96-well plates, with each plate serving as a replicate. Each replicate PCR for sorted subsets received around 200 ng genomic DNA, equal to 30,000 or so T cell genomes. Purified libraries were measured with a Qubit 3.0 fluorometer, size-checked on a Bioanalyzer 2100, and measured again with the KAPA Library Quantification kit. Every immunoSEQ 96-well plate was sequenced on a dedicated single-read 150-cycle Illumina NextSeq 550 flow cell. From the authors' description of their analysis: Because the immunoSEQ output included only junctional sequences and no quality scores, the filtering could not be the same as the filtering used for full-length reads. To assign V/J genes and CDR3, sequences were annotated using PyIR, a Python wrapper for IgBLAST v1.9, with IMGT germline references. Reads with weak V/J assignments (E-value above 1e-6), missing CDR3, stop codons, out-of-frame junctions, or ambiguous translated residues were removed. V3J clonotypes were defined as sequences sharing the same inferred V gene, J gene, and CDR3 amino acid sequence. The percentage overlap between two repertoires was calculated by dividing the number of shared unique clonotypes by the size of the smaller repertoire. Repertoire richness was assessed with RTK rarefaction, the Chao1 estimator, and Recon v2.1 estimates of unobserved clonotypes. For all TCRbeta clonotypes obtained by the gDNA method from a handful of donors, generation probabilities were computed with OLGA. TCRdb holds this immuneACCESS table with in-frame rearrangements only. Some clones are missing; in checked studies, unresolved V genes explain under half, and the rest has no known cause. For V, J and clone size, that table is used; D and trimming come from the DNA. The sample table lists 2 million to 3 million clones, more than 90% of them with a count of one. The ten largest clones represent over 0.12% of the sample.

The data stem from a study of shared clonotypes between healthy human individuals (dated by TCRdb to 2019 to 2021). Context from the whole study: The cohort included a few men and a couple of women between 18 and 49 years of age. For each donor, CD4 naive and CD4 memory were each given three plates, CD8 naive was given two plates, and CD8 memory was given one plate. Libraries were prepared and TCR repertoires were sequenced by different laboratories using diverse techniques, in order to increase sequencing depth and limit assay-specific biases. The study deeply sequenced blood TCR repertoires of about 5 healthy adults to estimate repertoire size and the extent of clonotype sharing between individuals. Between about 0.85 and 8.9 billion PBMCs per donor were obtained by leukapheresis.

Here is what the overall study found, with its caveats: Sampling was limited to blood, and TCR repertoires in tissue likely differ from TCR repertoires in blood. Estimated clonotype richness was generally larger for naive than for memory subsets. Compared with non-shared clonotypes, the clonotypes found in all four sorted-subset donors had higher generation probabilities. Even with the large sequencing depth, rarefaction of the sorted-subset datasets indicated that sequencing was incomplete. Because the study included a small number of donors, the genetic and exposure-history diversity represented was limited. Sharing across a handful of donors was observed for approximately 4.6% of naive CD4, under 4% of naive CD8, 2.3% of memory CD4, and around 0.4% of memory CD8 clonotypes. Pairwise subsampling indicated that sequencing depth was expected to affect the degree of clonotype sharing among donors.

The sequenced material came from naive CD4+ T cells sorted from blood. In light of the paper, this sample's cell subset or site label describes: CD45RA+ positively selected. The source of this sequence is a man aged 18 to 30 in good health.

The CDR3 in this case is CASQQGRNTGELFF. The DNA is TGCGCCAGCCAGCAGGGGAGGAACACCGGGGAGCTGTTTTTT. The V gene is TRBV10-2 and the J gene is TRBJ2-2; a weak D assignment points to TRBD1 (6 bases agree). Including cysteine and phenylalanine, the CDR3 has 14 amino acids. The CDR3 DNA has 42 bases and is translated from base 1. CDR1 and CDR2, per the germline V gene, are WSHSY and SAAADI. V is cut by 8 bases and J by 1 base, and the space between the germline ends is 11 bases.